Listed below are T cell receptor beta chains from one sample, sequenced in a study of breast tumors, draining lymph nodes, adjacent tissues. TCRdb fed the multiplex PCR reads into MiXCR, producing one record per CDR3 protein. In the table there are approximately 230,000 distinct CDR3 sequences, less than 35% of which are singletons. Input material: axillary lymph node tissue. These receptors all come from a female donor with breast cancer. Some clones in this sample may be carry-over from other donors' samples. The CDR3 runs from the conserved cysteine through the conserved F or W. A D gene is named only where the DNA matches it firmly. Rows give clone size only sometimes, using once, few, many, or a class for an expanded clone.

abundance: many; j_gene: TRBJ1-5; v_gene: TRBV15; d_gene: TRBD1; CDR3nt: TGTGCCACCAGCAGAGTTGACAGGGATCAGCCCCAGCATTTT; CDR3aa: CATSRVDRDQPQHF
abundance: many; j_gene: TRBJ2-2; v_gene: TRBV4-1; d_gene: .; CDR3nt: TGCGCCAGCAGCCAAGATGCGGGGACGACTCCAAGGGAGCTGTTTTTT; CDR3aa: CASSQDAGTTPRELFF
abundance: .; j_gene: TRBJ1-6; v_gene: TRBV7-7; d_gene: .; CDR3nt: TGTGCTAGCAGTTTCAGGGGTTCACCCCTCCACTTT; CDR3aa: CASSFRGSPLHF
abundance: many; j_gene: TRBJ1-6; v_gene: TRBV2; d_gene: TRBD1; CDR3nt: TGTGCCAGCAGTGAACGCATACAGGGGGCTAAGTCTAATTCACCCCTCCACTTT; CDR3aa: CASSERIQGAKSNSPLHF
abundance: many; j_gene: TRBJ1-2; v_gene: TRBV2; d_gene: .; CDR3nt: TGTGCCAGCAGTGAAGTGCCGAGACCTTCGTCTGGCTACACCTTC; CDR3aa: CASSEVPRPSSGYTF
abundance: few; j_gene: TRBJ1-1; v_gene: TRBV19; d_gene: TRBD1; CDR3nt: TGTGCCTCAGTGGACAGGTCTAATACTGAAGCTTTCTTT; CDR3aa: CASVDRSNTEAFF
abundance: many; j_gene: TRBJ2-5; v_gene: TRBV7-6; d_gene: .; CDR3nt: TGTGCCAGCAGCCTGGGGGGCTCAGTGACCCAGTACTTC; CDR3aa: CASSLGGSVTQYF
abundance: .; j_gene: TRBJ1-2; v_gene: TRBV18; d_gene: .; CDR3nt: TGTGCCAGCTCACCACCGTTCGAGGGGGGGGGCTACACCTTC; CDR3aa: CASSPPFEGGGYTF
abundance: many; j_gene: TRBJ2-1; v_gene: TRBV10-2; d_gene: .; CDR3nt: TGCGCCAGCACCTTGAGACAGGGAGGTGAGCAGTTCTTC; CDR3aa: CASTLRQGGEQFF
abundance: many; j_gene: TRBJ2-7; v_gene: TRBV7-2; d_gene: TRBD1; CDR3nt: TGTGCCAGCAGCCCCCGACAGGGAAAGGGCTCCTACGAGCAGTACTTC; CDR3aa: CASSPRQGKGSYEQYF
abundance: .; j_gene: TRBJ2-5; v_gene: TRBV7-6; d_gene: TRBD2; CDR3nt: TGTGCCAGCAGCTTTTCGTCTAGCGGGCGATTTCAAGAGACCCAGTACTTC; CDR3aa: CASSFSSSGRFQETQYF
abundance: .; j_gene: TRBJ2-1; v_gene: TRBV4-1; d_gene: TRBD2; CDR3nt: TGCGCCAGCAGCCATGGGACTAGCGGGAGGAACTATGAGCAGTTCTTC; CDR3aa: CASSHGTSGRNYEQFF
abundance: .; j_gene: TRBJ2-3; v_gene: TRBV20-1; d_gene: .; CDR3nt: TGCAGTGCTAGGCAGGGGGGTGGTGAGCAGTATTTT; CDR3aa: CSARQGGGEQYF
abundance: .; j_gene: TRBJ1-4; v_gene: TRBV6-1; d_gene: .; CDR3nt: TGTGCCGTTGGGGCTTCGGCAACTAATGAAAAACTGTTTTTT; CDR3aa: CAVGASATNEKLFF
abundance: many; j_gene: TRBJ2-7; v_gene: TRBV5-1; d_gene: TRBD2; CDR3nt: TGCGCCAGCAGCTTGGCGGGACTAGCGGGAGTAGGCTCCTACGAGCAGTACTTC; CDR3aa: CASSLAGLAGVGSYEQYF
abundance: many; j_gene: TRBJ2-3; v_gene: TRBV7-2; d_gene: TRBD2; CDR3nt: TGTGCCAGCAGCTTTAGCGGGAGGGCAGATACGCAGTATTTT; CDR3aa: CASSFSGRADTQYF
abundance: many; j_gene: TRBJ2-1; v_gene: TRBV14; d_gene: TRBD1; CDR3nt: TGTGCCAGCAGCCACAACAGGGGGCGTCCGCACAATGAGCAGTTCTTC; CDR3aa: CASSHNRGRPHNEQFF
abundance: many; j_gene: TRBJ2-5; v_gene: TRBV7-9; d_gene: TRBD2; CDR3nt: TGTGCCAGCAGGTTCGGGACTAGCGACAAAGAGACCCAGTACTTC; CDR3aa: CASRFGTSDKETQYF
abundance: many; j_gene: TRBJ2-3; v_gene: TRBV15; d_gene: .; CDR3nt: TGTGCCACCAGCAGCCTCGGCGGAGGCACAGATACGCAGTATTTT; CDR3aa: CATSSLGGGTDTQYF
abundance: many; j_gene: TRBJ2-3; v_gene: TRBV7-9; d_gene: .; CDR3nt: TGTGCCAGCAGCTTACTGGGACTCATGGCAGATACGCAGTATTTT; CDR3aa: CASSLLGLMADTQYF
abundance: many; j_gene: TRBJ1-2; v_gene: TRBV7-2; d_gene: .; CDR3nt: TGTGCCAGCAGCATTGACGGCAGGAGCCGTCTCTATGGCTACACCTTC; CDR3aa: CASSIDGRSRLYGYTF
abundance: few; j_gene: TRBJ2-1; v_gene: TRBV11-2; d_gene: TRBD2; CDR3nt: TGTGCCAGCAGCTTGGGACTAGCGGGGCGATACAATGAGCAGTTCTTC; CDR3aa: CASSLGLAGRYNEQFF
abundance: many; j_gene: TRBJ1-3; v_gene: TRBV25-1; d_gene: .; CDR3nt: TGTGCCACGTCCCCATACAGGGCCGGAAACACCATATATTTT; CDR3aa: CATSPYRAGNTIYF
abundance: few; j_gene: TRBJ2-1; v_gene: TRBV20-1; d_gene: TRBD2; CDR3nt: TGCAGTGCTTCCGGGACTAGCGGGAGTGGGAATGAGCAGTTCTTC; CDR3aa: CSASGTSGSGNEQFF
abundance: .; j_gene: TRBJ2-5; v_gene: TRBV19; d_gene: TRBD1; CDR3nt: TGTGCCAGTAGTGACGGACAGGGATTAGGAGAGACCCAGTACTTC; CDR3aa: CASSDGQGLGETQYF
abundance: many; j_gene: TRBJ2-5; v_gene: TRBV10-3; d_gene: .; CDR3nt: TGTGCCATCGTTGTGGGCCAAGAGACCCAGTACTTC; CDR3aa: CAIVVGQETQYF
abundance: many; j_gene: TRBJ1-4; v_gene: TRBV20-1; d_gene: .; CDR3nt: TGCAGTGCCCTGGCGGTTGAAAAACTGTTTTTT; CDR3aa: CSALAVEKLFF
abundance: .; j_gene: TRBJ1-3; v_gene: TRBV5-1; d_gene: .; CDR3nt: TGCGCCAGCAGCCCCGTGGGGAATGGAAACACCATATATTTT; CDR3aa: CASSPVGNGNTIYF
abundance: many; j_gene: TRBJ2-5; v_gene: TRBV7-2; d_gene: TRBD2; CDR3nt: TGTGCCAGCAGCTTAGGACTAGCGGACCAAGAGACCCAGTACTTC; CDR3aa: CASSLGLADQETQYF
abundance: .; j_gene: TRBJ1-1; v_gene: TRBV19; d_gene: .; CDR3nt: TGTGCCAGTAGTATTGGGACAAGAACAACTGAAGCTTTCTTT; CDR3aa: CASSIGTRTTEAFF
abundance: few; j_gene: TRBJ1-2; v_gene: TRBV19; d_gene: .; CDR3nt: TGTGCCAGTAGAAGGAGAACGACCGGGTATAGCCAGCCCTATGGCTCCACCTTC; CDR3aa: CASRRRTTGYSQPYGSTF
abundance: many; j_gene: TRBJ2-2; v_gene: TRBV29-1; d_gene: TRBD2; CDR3nt: TGCAGCGTTGGACCTAGCGGCGCCGCCATTAGCGGGGAGCTGTTTTTT; CDR3aa: CSVGPSGAAISGELFF
abundance: .; j_gene: TRBJ2-7; v_gene: TRBV2; d_gene: .; CDR3nt: TGTGCCACCGCTATAGAGGGGAACGTACAGTACTTC; CDR3aa: CATAIEGNVQYF
abundance: many; j_gene: TRBJ1-2; v_gene: TRBV19; d_gene: TRBD1; CDR3nt: TGTGCCAGTATGCCTGCCGGACAGGGGGCGAGTGGCTATGGCTACACCTTC; CDR3aa: CASMPAGQGASGYGYTF
abundance: many; j_gene: TRBJ2-5; v_gene: TRBV12-3/TRBV12-4; d_gene: .; CDR3nt: TGTGCCAGCAGTTTAAGGGACGCGATCCAAGAGACCCAGTACTTC; CDR3aa: CASSLRDAIQETQYF
abundance: many; j_gene: TRBJ2-5; v_gene: TRBV18; d_gene: .; CDR3nt: TGTGCCAGCTCACCAACCAGGGGCGAGACCCAGTACTTC; CDR3aa: CASSPTRGETQYF
abundance: many; j_gene: TRBJ2-1; v_gene: TRBV13; d_gene: TRBD2; CDR3nt: TGTGCCAGCTCCCTGTTCCCAGCGGGAAAGAATGAGCAGTTCTTC; CDR3aa: CASSLFPAGKNEQFF
abundance: many; j_gene: TRBJ1-2; v_gene: TRBV7-9; d_gene: TRBD1; CDR3nt: TGTGCCAGCAGCGAGGGGACAGGGCATGGCTACACCTTC; CDR3aa: CASSEGTGHGYTF
abundance: few; j_gene: TRBJ2-7; v_gene: TRBV6-4; d_gene: .; CDR3nt: TGTGCCAGCACCCCGGAGGGGGCGCAGTCGTCGTCGCCCTACGAGCAGTACTTC; CDR3aa: CASTPEGAQSSSPYEQYF
abundance: many; j_gene: TRBJ2-7; v_gene: TRBV20-1; d_gene: .; CDR3nt: TGCAGTGCCAGGGATCGCGGGGCGCTAGGGGAGCAGTACTTC; CDR3aa: CSARDRGALGEQYF